These 27 T cell receptor beta chains originate from one sample sequenced in a study of control samples from healthy donors and cancer patients. Profiling relied on immunoSEQ multiplex PCR, and the TCRdb table lists in-frame clones only, not all of them. The data contain about 120,000 clones, over 85% of them singletons. Sequenced material: blood. These TCRs come from a young man in good health.

The chain employs TRBV4-2 and TRBJ2-2; 15 bases fit TRBD2. Germline values: CDR1 LGHNA, CDR2 YNFKEQ. CDR3 size: 23 residues. V lost 0 bases and J lost 0; bases outside the gene matches: 14. Here the CDR3 reads CASSQDWRGGLAGGSPNTGELFF. CDR3 sequence (DNA): TGTGCCAGCAGCCAAGATTGGAGGGGCGGACTAGCGGGGGGGTCTCCGAACACCGGGGAGCTGTTTTTT.

The V and J genes are TRBV2 and TRBJ1-2, with 7 positions matching TRBD1. CDR3 length: 15 residues. In germline, CDR1 is SNHLY, CDR2 FYNNEI. V was clipped by 1 base and J by 5 bases; unmatched bases: 7. CDR3 nucleotides: TGTGCCAGCAGTGAAGGACAGGGCTTAACATATGGCTACACCTTC. This sequence encodes CASSEGQGLTYGYTF. Filled out from reference TRBV2 and TRBJ1-2, the complete variable domain reads EPEVTQTPSHQVTQMGQEVILRCVPISNHLYFYWYRQILGQKVEFLVSFYNNEISEKSEIFDDQFSVERPDGSNFTLKIRSTKLEDSAMYFCASSEGQGLTYGYTFGSGTRLTVV.

The V call is TRBV7-9, the J call TRBJ1-2, with D possibly matching TRBD1 (5 bases). Between the trimmed V and J ends, which lost 2 bases and 5 bases, there was a span of 15 bases. Germline V gene lookup returns CDR1 SEHNR and CDR2 FQNEAQ (reference sequence). CDR3 length: 15 residues. CDR3 DNA sequence: TGTGCCAGCAGCTTATCGATCCAGGGCCTATATGGCTACACCTTC. It is translated as CASSLSIQGLYGYTF.

CDR3 sequence: CASRLDRVNEQYF. The CDR3 nucleotides are TGTGCCAGCAGGTTGGACAGGGTGAACGAGCAGTACTTC. J is TRBJ2-7 and V is TRBV6-5, with 8 bases fitting TRBD1. With 6 bases clipped from V and 5 bases from J, the junction kept 6 bases outside the gene matches. The CDR3 contains 13 residues. Germline V gene lookup returns CDR1 MNHEY and CDR2 SVGAGI.

CDR3 amino acids: CATSDGRGWTFGYTF. The CDR3, as DNA: TGTGCCACCAGTGATGGGAGGGGCTGGACTTTTGGCTACACCTTC. The chain is built from TRBV24-1 and TRBJ1-2; D may be TRBD1 (5 bases). The length of the CDR3 is 15 residues. Trimming took off 3 bases at V and 7 bases at J, with 17 bases between the two ends. CDR1 is KGHDR, CDR2 SFDVKD, per germline.

For this clone: A read error may account for a junction end that differs from germline. The chain links TRBV5-3 to TRBJ1-2; 7 nucleotides line up with TRBD1. TRBV5-3 is treated as an ORF (open reading frame) with a function not yet certain. CDR3 length: 12 residues. This CDR3 reads CVRSFDRDGYTF. DNA of the CDR3: TGTGTCAGAAGCTTTGACAGGGACGGCTACACCTTC.

The V and J genes are TRBV11-2 and TRBJ1-1; D call uncertain. CDR1 is SGHAT, CDR2 FQNNGV, per germline. This CDR3 is built from 13 residues. V gave up 5 bases and J gave up 11 bases, with 18 bases separating them. CDR3 DNA sequence: TGTGCCAGCAGCCGCGGACCCTCTCAATGGGCTTTCTTT. Protein sequence: CASSRGPSQWAFF.

V is TRBV20-1 and J is TRBJ2-7, with 10 bases matching TRBD2. The CDR3 loop spans 11 amino acids. CDR1 is DFQATT, CDR2 SNEGSKA, per germline (reference sequence). The CDR3 sequence is CSAGTSDEQYV. In DNA form, the CDR3 reads TGCAGCGCCGGGACTAGCGACGAGCAGTACGTC.

The chain employs TRBV6-6 and TRBJ1-2, with 7 bases that match TRBD1. V lost 5 bases and J lost 6; bases outside the gene matches: 9. Germline CDR1 reads MNHNY; CDR2 reads SVGAGI (reference sequence). This CDR3 region has 14 residues. As DNA, the CDR3 is TGTGCCAGCAGTGCGGGACAGCAGGGACATGGCTACACCTTC. As protein: CASSAGQQGHGYTF.

The V and J genes are TRBV5-6 and TRBJ2-1; no clear D. Trimming pared 3 bases from V and 7 bases from J, leaving 8 bases between. Germline values: CDR1 SGHDT, CDR2 YYEEEE. The CDR3 totals 12 residues. The CDR3, as DNA: TGTGCCAGCAGCTCACGAACAAATGAGCAGTTCTTC. The encoded protein is CASSSRTNEQFF.

V gene TRBV27 combines with J gene TRBJ1-5; tentatively, D is TRBD1 (6 bases). V was trimmed by 4 bases and J by 4 bases, leaving 14 bases between them. Germline CDR1 MNHEY, CDR2 SMNVEV (reference sequence). CDR3 length: 15 residues. This CDR3 is CASSSLLGGNQPQHF. CDR3 in DNA: TGTGCCAGCAGTTCCCTCCTAGGGGGGAATCAGCCCCAGCATTTT.

The genes are TRBV25-1 and TRBJ1-4, with 7 bases that match TRBD1. V lost 6 bases, J lost 8 bases, and 12 bases stayed unmatched. The CDR3 is 15 amino acids. Germline CDR1 and CDR2: MGHDK and SYGVNS. Written as DNA, the CDR3 is TGTGCCAGCAGCCGAGCAGGGGGGAACAACGAAAAACTGTTTTTT. It translates to CASSRAGGNNEKLFF.

The chain uses TRBV7-9 and TRBJ1-1, with a weak D call TRBD1 (5 bases). Trimming took off 5 bases at V and 6 bases at J, with 16 bases between the two ends. The CDR3 has 14 residues. Germline-derived CDR1 and CDR2 are SEHNR and FQNEAQ (reference sequence). CDR3 sequence: CASSPRDPAAEAFF. DNA of the CDR3: TGTGCCAGCAGCCCCCGGGACCCCGCAGCTGAAGCTTTCTTT.

The genes are TRBV9 and TRBJ2-7; 14 nucleotides align to TRBD2. Germline CDR1 reads SGDLS; CDR2 reads YYNGEE. This CDR3 is built from 15 residues. V dropped 4 bases and J dropped 5; count of bases not matched to a gene: 5. CDR3 in DNA: TGTGCCAGCAGCAAGGGACTAGCGGGGGAGGACGAGCAGTACGTC. It yields the protein CASSKGLAGEDEQYV.

The V call is TRBV28, the J call TRBJ2-2; TRBD1 matches at 11 bases. Per germline, CDR1 MDHEN and CDR2 SYDVKM. J lost 8 bases, V lost 6 bases, and 8 bases had no gene match. CDR3 length: 15 residues. The CDR3 DNA is TGTGCCAGCAGAACCGGGACAGGGGGTGCGGGGGAGCTGTTTTTT. Residues: CASRTGTGGAGELFF.

This clone has only a few counts. This chain connects TRBV15 to TRBJ2-2; tentatively, D is TRBD1 (6 bases). The CDR3 is 15 residues long. Trimming pared 1 base from V and 6 bases from J, leaving 12 bases between. CDR1 and CDR2 (germline): LNHNV, YYDKDF (reference sequence). This CDR3 reads CATSRVAGDSGELFF. As DNA, the CDR3 is TGTGCCACCAGCAGAGTAGCAGGGGATTCCGGGGAGCTGTTTTTT.

This clone was recorded once. The chain carries TRBV4-1 and TRBJ2-7; D might be TRBD2 (5 bases). Germline CDR1 and CDR2: MGHRA and YSYEKL. The length of the CDR3 is 15 residues. Trimming cost V 0 bases and J 0 bases, with 9 bases left between them. The CDR3 coding sequence is TGCGCCAGCAGCCAAGAGTCGGGGAACTCCTACGAGCAGTACTTC. Protein sequence: CASSQESGNSYEQYF.

The rearrangement joins TRBV3-1 (or the pseudogene TRBV3-2) to TRBJ2-7; TRBD2 might be the D (5 bases). The CDR3 covers 14 residues. Trimming pared 6 bases from V and 5 bases from J, leaving 17 bases between. The V gene's germline CDR1 is LGHDT and CDR2 YNNKEL (reference sequence). DNA of the CDR3: TGTGCCAGCAGTCCCGGACTGGCATCCCACGAGCAGTACTTC. Translated, it gives CASSPGLASHEQYF.

The chain links TRBV3-1 (or the pseudogene TRBV3-2) to TRBJ2-1; a possible D gene is TRBD2 (5 bases). Per germline, CDR1 LGHDT and CDR2 YNNKEL (reference sequence). Trimming left V 4 bases short and J 8 bases short, with 12 bases between. The CDR3 covers 13 residues. CDR3 sequence: CASSPDPGDEQFF. CDR3 DNA: TGTGCCAGCAGCCCCGACCCCGGGGATGAGCAGTTCTTC.

V gene TRBV18 combines with J gene TRBJ1-1; D call uncertain. This CDR3 contains 13 residues. Trimming left V 2 bases short and J 3 bases short, with 7 bases between. Germline V gives CDR1 KGHSH, CDR2 LQKENI. The CDR3 protein is CASSPVKYTEAFF. DNA of the CDR3: TGTGCCAGCTCACCAGTGAAGTACACTGAAGCTTTCTTT.

The V call is TRBV7-2, the J call TRBJ2-1; 7 positions match TRBD2. Germline V CDR1 and CDR2: SGHTA, FQGNSA. The V gene end was trimmed by 5 bases and the J gene end by 7 bases; junction bases not matched to a gene: 11. CDR3 length: 15 residues. The CDR3 region has the DNA TGTGCCAGCAGCCAACGAGGTAAGGGAGGGAATGAGCAGTTCTTC. Its protein product is CASSQRGKGGNEQFF.

J is TRBJ2-3 and V is TRBV30; 8 bases line up with TRBD2. Trimming cost V 5 bases and J 6 bases; bases outside gene matches: 13. This CDR3 spans 15 amino acids. CDR1 is GTSNPN, CDR2 SVGIG, per germline (reference sequence). The CDR3 loop is CAWGRPGGAWDTQYF. The DNA of the CDR3 is TGTGCCTGGGGAAGGCCGGGGGGGGCATGGGATACGCAGTATTTT. The full variable domain, with the rest looked up from reference TRBV30 and TRBJ2-3, is SQTIHQWPATLVQPVGSPLSLECTVEGTSNPNLYWYRQAAGRGLQLLFYSVGIGQISSEVPQNLSASRPQDRQFILSSKKLLLSDSGFYLCAWGRPGGAWDTQYFGPGTRLTVL.

The chain couples TRBV6-6 to TRBJ1-3, with TRBD1 matching 7 bases. Germline loops: CDR1 MNHNY, CDR2 SVGAGI (reference sequence). The CDR3 runs to 15 residues. After removal of 5 bases from V and 1 base from J, the junction contained 5 bases not matched to a gene. This CDR3 reads CASSREGQSGNTIYF. CDR3 bases: TGTGCCAGCAGTCGAGAGGGACAGTCTGGAAACACCATATATTTT.

This clone was detected only once. The rearrangement joins TRBV9 to TRBJ2-3, with D maybe TRBD2 (6 bases). The germline CDR1 and CDR2 sequences are SGDLS and YYNGEE. The germline V and J ends were trimmed by 0 bases and 0 bases, with 14 bases remaining between them. CDR3 length: 17 amino acids. The CDR3 loop is CASSVAPTGTSTDTQYF. As DNA, the CDR3 is TGTGCCAGCAGCGTAGCCCCCACGGGGACTAGCACAGATACGCAGTATTTT. The variable domain in full, with the rest retrieved from reference TRBV9 and TRBJ2-3, is DSGVTQTPKHLITATGQRVTLRCSPRSGDLSVYWYQQSLDQGLQFLIQYYNGEERAKGNILERFSAQQFPDLHSELNLSSLELGDSALYFCASSVAPTGTSTDTQYFGPGTRLTVL.

V gene TRBV9 combines with J gene TRBJ2-5; no definite D call. This CDR3 has 14 residues. Germline CDR1 and CDR2: SGDLS and YYNGEE. V lost 3 bases and J 2 bases, leaving 11 bases between the germline ends. Written as DNA, the CDR3 is TGTGCCAGCAGCGGAGGATGGGCGCAAGAGACCCAGTACTTC. Translated: CASSGGWAQETQYF.

The DNA for the CDR3 is TGCAGTGCTAGTGGTCAGGGGCCCGAAAAACTGTTTTTT. Translating gives CSASGQGPEKLFF. This chain uses TRBV20-1 with TRBJ1-4; the D gene is possibly TRBD1 (6 bases). Trimming left V 3 bases short and J 8 bases short, with 13 bases between. The CDR3 sequence is 13 residues long. The germline CDR1 and CDR2 sequences are DFQATT and SNEGSKA (reference sequence).

The chain couples TRBV2 to TRBJ1-6, with D perhaps TRBD1 (6 bases). The V gene's germline CDR1 is SNHLY and CDR2 FYNNEI. Between the trimmed V and J ends, which lost 1 base and 7 bases, there was a span of 11 bases. The CDR3 sequence is 15 residues long. The CDR3 is CASSEDARGNSPLHF. CDR3 sequence (DNA): TGTGCCAGCAGTGAAGACGCCAGGGGAAATTCACCCCTCCACTTT.